The clone carrying this T cell receptor (beta chain) was recorded a few times. Expressed TCRB transcripts were sequenced, since all the RNA that had been isolated was reverse transcribed. Using immunoSEQ multiplex PCR, the repertoire was profiled, and TCRdb retains in-frame clones only, with some absent. The sample records about 470,000 clones, approximately 28% being singletons. This record belongs to a study of beta chain features in type 1 diabetes. CDR3 length equals 14 residues. V lost 1 base to trimming and J lost 5 bases, with 12 bases between them. The germline V gene encodes CDR1 LNHDA and CDR2 SQIVND (reference sequence).

J is TRBJ2-7 and V is TRBV19, with D possibly matching TRBD2 (5 bases). The source material was naive CD4+ T cells from blood. The TCR was taken from a man aged 18 to 29 in good health. The CDR3 sequence: CASSIGGRGNEQYF. The CDR3 DNA sequence: TGTGCCAGTAGTATAGGTGGGAGAGGTAACGAGCAGTACTTC.